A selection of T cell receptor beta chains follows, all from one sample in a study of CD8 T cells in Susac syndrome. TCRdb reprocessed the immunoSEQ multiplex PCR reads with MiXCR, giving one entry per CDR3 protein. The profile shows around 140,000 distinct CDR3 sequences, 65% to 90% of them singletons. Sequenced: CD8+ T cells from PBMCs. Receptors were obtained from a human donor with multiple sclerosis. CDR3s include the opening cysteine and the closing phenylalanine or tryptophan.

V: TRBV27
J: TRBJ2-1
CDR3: CASSQRDGGYNEQFF

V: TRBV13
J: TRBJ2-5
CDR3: CASSLDSWGGQETQYF

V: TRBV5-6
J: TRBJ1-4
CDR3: CASSSWGQDEKLFF

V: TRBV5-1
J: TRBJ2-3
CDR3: CASSLAKEGARTDTQYF

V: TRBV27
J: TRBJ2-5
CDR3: CASSLDPGLQETQYF

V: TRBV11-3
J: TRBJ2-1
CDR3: CASSLGPNEQFF

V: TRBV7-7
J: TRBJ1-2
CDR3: CASSPRVPVRDHGYTF

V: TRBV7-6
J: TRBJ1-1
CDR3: CASSLEFRTAMNTEAFF

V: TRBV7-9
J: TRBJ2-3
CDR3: CASSLVLVPSTDTQYF

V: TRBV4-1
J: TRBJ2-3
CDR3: CASSQDWEDTQYF

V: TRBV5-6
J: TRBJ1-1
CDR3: CASSLAAANTEAFF

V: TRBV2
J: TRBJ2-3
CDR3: CASTPGLYTDTQYF

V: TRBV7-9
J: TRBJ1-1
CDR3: CASSLSGGLVDTEAFF

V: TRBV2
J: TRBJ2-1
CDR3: CATTSGGYNEQFF

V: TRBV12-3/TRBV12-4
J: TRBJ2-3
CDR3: CATLPRDTGSDTQYF

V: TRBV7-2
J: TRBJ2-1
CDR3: CASSLVLSGTGPNNEQFF

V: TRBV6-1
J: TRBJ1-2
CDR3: CASSDGTYGYTF

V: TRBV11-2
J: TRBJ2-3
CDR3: CASSRLASSTDTQYF